This T cell receptor (beta chain) was captured in a study of blood T cell repertoires in COVID-19. Authors' processing steps: Nucleated cell number was recorded as an estimate derived from reference gene primer amplification. Profiling relied on immunoSEQ multiplex PCR, and the TCRdb table lists in-frame clones only, not all of them. That table is the source of V, J and clone size, and D and trimming were worked out from the DNA. This sample yields 250,000 to 300,000 clones, of which 70% to 90% are seen a single time; around 4.5% belongs to the top ten. The CDR3 runs to 15 residues. The germline V gene has CDR1 MNHEY and CDR2 SVGAGI. V dropped 3 bases and J dropped 4; count of bases not matched to a gene: 7.

The source of this sequence is a man between 60 and 70 years old who had recovered from COVID-19. Material for sequencing was peripheral blood. This chain uses TRBV6-5 with TRBJ2-5, with 8 bases aligning to TRBD2. In nucleotides, the CDR3 is TGTGCCAGCAGTTATCAGGCGGGAGGTGGAGAGACCCAGTACTTC. Translation gives CASSYQAGGGETQYF.